This note documents a single T cell receptor beta chain sequence. Its antigen remains unidentified. Per-nucleotide qualities are absent, and no much larger clonotype sits a single base away. V is trimmed back by 5 bases and J by 2 bases, and the junction contains 9 bases that no gene match accounts for. As encoded in the germline V gene, CDR1 is SGHTS while CDR2 is YDEGEE. The CDR3 starts with the cysteine, ends with the phenylalanine, and has 15 residues. The kept DNA is CDR3 alone, 45 bases in frame from the first base. Participants in the prospective study were enrolled through a virtual design, were aged about 18 to 90 years, and lived in approximately 25 United States geographic areas. To assign participants to cohorts, the prospective study relied on clinical history that participants themselves reported in a screening survey and a study questionnaire. For ImmuneRACE Cohort 3, a participant was defined as recovered based on two consecutive negative NP/OP PCR tests, clearance by a healthcare professional, or resolution of symptoms. In the prospective study, mobile phlebotomists collected whole blood, serum and a nasopharyngeal or oropharyngeal swab from each participant. Prospective study participants could optionally give additional blood draws and questionnaires over an approximately 2-month period. Prospective study blood samples were shipped either frozen or at room temperature before DNA extraction.

These data belong to a study of blood T cell repertoires in COVID-19 (dated by TCRdb to about 2020). Concerning the study at large: Samples covering the acute and convalescent phases of COVID-19 were provided by collaborators in the United States, Italy and Spain. The material from the prospective study consisted of cDNA or gDNA derived from T cells, B-cell-depleted T cells, or PBMCs. The repertoires were made available in a free public database intended to serve as a resource for research on the immune response to SARS-CoV-2. The dataset comprised deeply sampled blood TCRbeta repertoires from subjects exposed to, actively infected with, or recovered from COVID-19. Samples came from the ongoing ImmuneRACE study (first 160 participants) plus 1,254 subjects from 6 global collaborators. Where available, HLA class I and class II types were obtained from metadata supplied by the sample provider rather than from assay-based typing. The sample metadata nearly always contained a de-identified subject ID, COVID-19 status, age in years and sex.

Results and caveats for the whole study, not just this receptor: How much clinical and demographic metadata was included differed by source and by participant, and the metadata was provided uncurated.

TCRbeta CDR3 regions were amplified from genomic DNA using the immunoSEQ Assay, a bias-controlled multiplex PCR. For the original study's pipeline: The number of nucleated cells in each sample was estimated by amplification of reference gene primers within the assay. To quantify the absolute abundance of each unique TCRbeta CDR3 rearrangement, sequence reads were collapsed and filtered. For each sample, productive Simpson clonality was calculated as the square root of Simpson's diversity index over productive rearrangements. In TCRdb, the immuneACCESS table is reduced to in-frame sequences with V and J assigned. These tables do not hold every clone; where another copy was compared, an unresolved V gene accounts for under half, and the others remain unexplained. The V and J calls and the clone size are those of that table, but D and trimming were determined from the DNA. The sample table contains some 300,000 clones; only one count was recorded for just over 85% of them. 3.5% to 5% of the sample is taken by the ten largest.

The V gene is TRBV5-8 and the J gene is TRBJ2-7, with 8 bases in between that match TRBD1. The sequence was obtained from a man in his thirties or forties who had recovered from COVID-19. Sequencing used PBMCs or T cells enriched from blood (not recorded which). This receptor carries the CDR3 CASRLRTGSPYEQYF. The sequenced DNA is TGTGCCAGCAGGCTACGGACAGGGTCCCCCTACGAGCAGTACTTC.